Below, 3 T cell receptor beta chains from the same sample are listed, as sequenced in a study of human T cells and chemical hapten exposure. The time point: patch test 3, about 24 weeks after DPC sensitization. Treatment of the sample: therapeutic diphenylcyclopropenone sensitization with weekly scalp DPC. Each CDR3 protein is one row after TCRdb ran MiXCR on the RACE reads. Here the sample spans roughly 150,000 distinct CDR3 sequences, 25% to 35% being singletons. This specimen consisted of whole blood, obtained in connection with sensitization to the hapten diphenylcyclopropenone (DPC). These receptors were obtained from a woman between 18 and 29 years old with alopecia areata. Some clones in this sample may be carry-over from other donors' samples.

The rearrangement joins TRBV24-1 to TRBJ2-3; D unclear. V lost 1 base, J lost 6 bases, and 4 bases lay in between. The CDR3 loop spans 12 amino acids. CDR1 KGHDR and CDR2 SFDVKD come from the germline V gene. The CDR3 DNA sequence: TGTGCCACCAGTGATTTTTCGGATACGCAGTATTTT. It is translated as CATSDFSDTQYF.

In its sample, this clonotype was seen a few times. This chain joins TRBV10-2 and TRBJ2-1; D gene ambiguous. Germline V gives CDR1 WSHSY, CDR2 SAAADI. The V end lost 2 bases, the J end lost 3 bases, and 8 bases lay between the germline ends. This CDR3 has 14 residues. Here the CDR3 reads CASSEGISYNEQFF. CDR3 sequence (DNA): TGCGCCAGCAGTGAGGGAATTAGCTACAATGAGCAGTTCTTC.

This clonotype was seen a few times. The chain's CDR3 is CASSQTGTQGKQYF. DNA of the CDR3: TGCGCCAGCAGCCAGACCGGGACCCAAGGCAAGCAGTACTTC. The chain couples TRBV4-3 to TRBJ2-7; either TRBD1 or TRBD2 may fit D (5 bases each). Germline V CDR1 and CDR2: LGHNA, YSLEER. With 3 bases removed from V and 8 bases from J, the gap between germline ends came to 17 bases. The CDR3 has 14 residues.